Listed below are T cell receptor beta chains from one sample, sequenced in a study of technical replicates of blood from a few donors. Some clones are missing from TCRdb's copy, which holds only in-frame ones; the method was immunoSEQ multiplex PCR. Among roughly 80,000 clones, about 95% were seen once, and the ten largest hold under 0.4%. Specimen: T cells isolated from PBMCs. The receptor set was obtained from a human donor in good health. The CDR3 runs from the conserved cysteine through the conserved F or W. D genes are given only for firm matches. Some rows have no size entry. The others give once, few or many, or a class for an expanded clone.

V	D	J	size	DNA	CDR3
TRBV20-1	-	TRBJ2-7	-	TGCAGTGCTAGTGTCTACTACGAGCAGTACTTC	CSASVYYEQYF
TRBV6-4	-	TRBJ1-2	few	TGTGCCAGCAGTGTGGAGGGGCAGGGTTATGGCTACACCTTC	CASSVEGQGYGYTF
TRBV29-1	TRBD1	TRBJ2-1	-	TGCAGCGTTGAAAAGGACAGGGGATACAATGAGCAGTTCTTC	CSVEKDRGYNEQFF
TRBV2	TRBD1	TRBJ1-5	-	TGTGCCAGCAGTGAAATAGGGACAGGGAGTCAGCCCCAGCATTTT	CASSEIGTGSQPQHF
TRBV11-3	-	TRBJ2-4	-	TGTGCCAGCAGCTTAGGGGGGGTTGCACTAGCCAAAAACATTCAGTACTTC	CASSLGGVALAKNIQYF
TRBV21-1	-	TRBJ1-2	-	TGTGCCAGCAGCAAAGGTTCCGGGGAGGAGGGCTACACCTTC	CASSKGSGEEGYTF
TRBV6-1	-	TRBJ1-4	-	TGTGCCAGCAGTGATCCTTGGAGGGAGGCTAATGAAAAACTGTTTTTT	CASSDPWREANEKLFF
TRBV19	TRBD1	TRBJ2-3	-	TGTGCCAGTAGTATTGGACAGGGGGCTCATACGCAGTATTTT	CASSIGQGAHTQYF
TRBV6-1	TRBD2	TRBJ2-4	once	TGTGCCAGCAGCGAGGGACTAGCGGGAGGAAACATTCAGTACTTC	CASSEGLAGGNIQYF
TRBV6-1	-	TRBJ2-7	-	TGTGCCAGCTCGACTCAATACGAGCAGTACTTC	CASSTQYEQYF
TRBV11-2	TRBD1	TRBJ2-7	-	TGTGCCAGCGGGACAGGGGGAACCTACGAGCAGTACTTC	CASGTGGTYEQYF
TRBV20-1	-	TRBJ2-5	-	TGCAGTGCTCCAGATATAGAGACCCAGTACTTC	CSAPDIETQYF
TRBV6-1	TRBD1	TRBJ1-5	-	TGTGCCAGCAGTGTCCCGCCGGGACAGGGGGCCGTCAATCAGCCCCAGCATTTT	CASSVPPGQGAVNQPQHF
TRBV4-3	TRBD2	TRBJ2-3	-	TGCGCCAGCAGCCAAGAAGAATTAGCGGGATATACGCAGTATTTT	CASSQEELAGYTQYF
TRBV28	TRBD1	TRBJ1-2	-	TGTGCCAGCAGGGGGTCCGGGACAGGGTATGGCTACACCTTC	CASRGSGTGYGYTF
TRBV19	TRBD2	TRBJ2-5	-	TGTGCCAGCTCACTTCTCAGCGGGAGTTTCTATGAGACCCAGTACTTC	CASSLLSGSFYETQYF
TRBV5-1	-	TRBJ1-1	-	TGCGCCAGCAGCTTTCTTTCCACAGACATGAACACTGAAGCTTTCTTT	CASSFLSTDMNTEAFF
TRBV4-3	TRBD1	TRBJ1-2	-	TGCGCCAGCAGCCCCGGAGCCCCTACCGGGACAGGCTATGGCTACACCTTC	CASSPGAPTGTGYGYTF
TRBV7-9	TRBD2	TRBJ2-7	once	TGTGCCAGCAGCTTCGGGACTAGCGGTGAGCAGTACTTC	CASSFGTSGEQYF